The rows below give T cell receptor beta chains drawn from one sample of a study of blood T cells in healthy people across ages. Each CDR3 protein is one row after TCRdb ran MiXCR on the 5' RACE reads. This sample has 750,000 to 1,000,000 distinct CDR3 sequences, with about 28% found just once. These records were also assigned to another study, of T cells of mothers and their children.

Sequencing used blood. Source of these receptors: a middle-aged woman in good health. Both conserved end residues are part of each CDR3. A D gene is named only where the DNA matches it firmly. The size entry is marked missing in some rows and otherwise reads once, few, many or a size class.

D,size,J,V,DNA,CDR3
NA,NA,TRBJ1-5,TRBV13,TGTGCCAGCAGCTTAATGGGTAATCCCCAGCATTTT,CASSLMGNPQHF
NA,many,TRBJ1-2,TRBV29-1,TGCAGCGTCACAGTGGGGCAGGGTTATGGCTACACCTTC,CSVTVGQGYGYTF
NA,few,TRBJ1-4,TRBV28,TGTGCCAGCAGTTCCTGGCGGGGGAATGAAAAACTGTTTTTT,CASSSWRGNEKLFF
NA,NA,TRBJ1-2,TRBV12-3/TRBV12-4,TGTGCCGGCAGCCAGGGGCAACAGGGCCTGAGTGGCCACACCTTC,CAGSQGQQGLSGHTF
NA,NA,TRBJ2-7,TRBV4-1,TGCGCCAGCAGCCAAGATCAGGGGCCACCGTTTGAGCAGTACTTC,CASSQDQGPPFEQYF
TRBD2,many,TRBJ2-1,TRBV13,TGTGCCAGCAGCAAACTAGCGGGGGTGAACAATGAGCAGTTCTTC,CASSKLAGVNNEQFF
NA,few,TRBJ2-5,TRBV12-3/TRBV12-4,TGTGCCAGCAGTTTAATGACAGGACAAGAGACCCAGTACTTC,CASSLMTGQETQYF
NA,NA,TRBJ1-2,TRBV10-3,TGTGCCACGTCGGATTCGGCAGGGAGCTATGGCTACACCTTC,CATSDSAGSYGYTF
NA,NA,TRBJ2-7,TRBV5-1,TGCGCCAGCAGCTTGTCCCCGGGACTCTACGAGCAGTACTTC,CASSLSPGLYEQYF
NA,many,TRBJ1-2,TRBV5-6,TGTGCCAGCAGTTGGGCGGGGAACTATGGCTACACCTTC,CASSWAGNYGYTF
NA,many,TRBJ2-7,TRBV15,TGTGCCACCAGCAGGGGCTTTTCCGGGCAGGACGAGCAGTACTTC,CATSRGFSGQDEQYF
NA,NA,TRBJ2-1,TRBV12-3/TRBV12-4,TGTGCCAGCAGTGTTTGGGACAAGCCTCCCAATGAGCAGTTCTTC,CASSVWDKPPNEQFF
NA,many,TRBJ2-1,TRBV29-1,TGCAGCGTTTACAGGGATAGCAATGAGCAGTTCTTC,CSVYRDSNEQFF
NA,few,TRBJ1-1,TRBV24-1,TGTGCCACCAGATCAGGGAGCGGAAACACTGAAGCTTTCTTT,CATRSGSGNTEAFF
NA,NA,TRBJ2-2,TRBV5-1,TGCGCCAGCAGCTTGAACCGGGACACCTACACCGGGGAGCTGTTTTTT,CASSLNRDTYTGELFF
TRBD2,many,TRBJ2-1,TRBV4-3,TGCGCCAGCAGCCACGCCTTGGCTAGCGGGGGGTATGAGCAGTTCTTC,CASSHALASGGYEQFF
TRBD1,many,TRBJ1-1,TRBV6-2/TRBV6-3,TGTGCCAGCAGTTACGTTGGGACAGGGATTTACGAAGCTTTCTTT,CASSYVGTGIYEAFF
NA,few,TRBJ2-1,TRBV28,TGTGCCAGCAGACTCTTGGGGAATGAGCAGTTCTTC,CASRLLGNEQFF
TRBD2,NA,TRBJ2-3,TRBV7-3,TGTGCCAGCAGCTTAGCCGCCTCTGGCGGGGGTAGCACAGATACGCAGTATTTT,CASSLAASGGGSTDTQYF
NA,many,TRBJ2-6,TRBV29-1,TGCAGCGCCGGCTTGGACAGTGGTGCCTCTGGGGCCAACGTCCTGACTTTC,CSAGLDSGASGANVLTF